These T cell receptor beta chains were read from a single sample in a study of T cells in Graves' hyperthyroidism and ophthalmopathy. TCRdb re-called the multiplex PCR reads with MiXCR, one entry per CDR3 protein. The table has 400,000 to 550,000 distinct CDR3 sequences, over 13% seen once. The source material was blood. The receptors were sampled from a woman aged 18-29 years with Graves' hyperthyroidism. The CDR3 runs from the conserved cysteine through the conserved F or W. D genes are given only for firm matches. The size of a clone is reported for some rows only, either as once, few or many, or as a class for expanded clones.

TRBV2	NA	many	TRBJ2-1	CASSDWQQFF	TGTGCCAGCAGTGATTGGCAGCAGTTCTTC
TRBV18	NA	NA	TRBJ2-7	CASSPDQESYEQYF	TGTGCCAGCTCACCAGACCAGGAATCCTACGAGCAGTACTTC
TRBV2	TRBD1	many	TRBJ1-1	CASRLQGDPSRAFF	TGTGCCAGCAGATTACAGGGGGACCCCTCTCGAGCTTTCTTT
TRBV25-1	NA	many	TRBJ2-3	CAVVGGSSTDTQYF	TGTGCCGTCGTGGGCGGATCTAGCACAGATACGCAGTATTTT
TRBV12-3/TRBV12-4	NA	many	TRBJ2-1	CASNRGAGEQFF	TGTGCCAGCAATCGGGGGGCGGGTGAGCAGTTCTTC
TRBV4-2	TRBD2	NA	TRBJ2-5	CASSPATSGTHKDF	TGTGCCAGCAGCCCCGCGACTAGCGGGACCCATAAGGACTTC
TRBV3-1	TRBD2	few	TRBJ2-1	CASSQPSGSSYNEQFF	TGTGCCAGCAGCCAACCTAGCGGGAGCTCCTACAATGAGCAGTTCTTC
TRBV6-1	TRBD2	many	TRBJ2-7	CASSFTSGTPYEQYF	TGTGCCAGCAGTTTCACTAGCGGGACACCATACGAGCAGTACTTC
TRBV5-1	NA	many	TRBJ1-1	CASSLGTSGPRGGEAFF	TGCGCCAGCAGCTTGGGAACATCGGGGCCGCGCGGCGGGGAAGCTTTCTTT
TRBV20-1	NA	NA	TRBJ2-1	CSANSNSYNEQFF	TGCAGTGCCAACTCGAATTCCTACAATGAGCAGTTCTTC
TRBV19	NA	NA	TRBJ1-3	CASSSQGAGNTIYF	TGTGCCAGTAGTTCGCAGGGAGCAGGAAACACCATATATTTT
TRBV29-1	TRBD1	many	TRBJ1-1	CSVTRTGRGTEAFF	TGCAGCGTTACAAGGACAGGGCGGGGCACTGAAGCTTTCTTT
TRBV18	TRBD2	few	TRBJ2-3	CASSRSSGSDTQYF	TGTGCCAGCTCACGTTCTAGCGGCTCAGATACGCAGTATTTT
TRBV10-1	TRBD2	NA	TRBJ2-1	CAQRGTSPHEQFF	TGCGCCCAGAGAGGGACTAGTCCCCATGAGCAGTTCTTC
TRBV6-1	NA	many	TRBJ1-1	CASRGLNTEAFF	TGTGCCAGCAGAGGACTGAACACTGAAGCTTTCTTT
TRBV30	NA	few	TRBJ2-1	CACLTGYEQFF	TGTGCCTGTTTGACGGGATATGAGCAGTTCTTC
TRBV9	TRBD1	few	TRBJ1-5	CASSPGGLPDGGQPQHF	TGTGCCAGCAGCCCAGGGGGCCTCCCCGATGGGGGTCAGCCCCAGCATTTT